The 15 T cell receptor beta chains reported below all come from one sample, sequenced in a study of T cell repertoires in aging, cancer and after chemotherapy (dated by TCRdb to the late 2010s). Sequenced using an Illumina MiSeq. Rearranged TRB sequences spanning V, D and J segments were amplified in a multiplex touch-down PCR with a mixed TRB-A/B primer pool. Using fastp trimming at Q25 and MiXCR clonotype assembly, TCRdb reanalyzed the public sequencing data and kept in-frame beta chains. All rows with the same CDR3 protein become a single entry with the most common DNA and genes. The sample table holds about 1,400 distinct CDR3 sequences, of which approximately 60% were seen once. Approximately 42% of the sample lies in the top ten. Genomic DNA extracted from peripheral blood, rather than sorted cells or RNA, was used as the source for amplification of TCR beta rearrangements. The specimen was blood. These TCRs come from a human donor with a blood cancer.

The gene calls are TRBV29-1 and TRBJ2-7; the match to TRBD1 covers 7 bases. Looked up from germline, CDR1 is SQVTM and CDR2 is ANQGSEA. CDR3 length equals 12 residues. J lost 3 bases, V lost 6 bases, and 5 bases had no gene match. CDR3 nucleotide sequence: TGCAGCGTGAGCCGGGACAGCTACGAGCAGTACTTC. Translated, it gives CSVSRDSYEQYF.

This rearrangement joins TRBV6-5 to TRBJ1-6, with TRBD1 identical over 9 bases. V dropped 2 bases and J dropped 8; count of bases not matched to a gene: 4. The V gene's germline CDR1 is MNHEY and CDR2 SVGAGI. This CDR3 region has 15 residues. The CDR3 DNA reads TGTGCCAGCAGTTACAGGACAGGGGTAGATTCACCCCTCCACTTT. Translating gives CASSYRTGVDSPLHF.

The V and J genes are TRBV10-3 and TRBJ2-1; 14 positions agree with TRBD2. Trimming took 9 bases from V and 6 from J; bases not matched to a gene: 1. The CDR3 length is 13 residues. Germline V gives CDR1 ENHRY, CDR2 SYGVKD. The DNA of the CDR3 is TGTGCCATGGGACTAGCGGGGGCCAATGAGCAGTTCTTC. Translated: CAMGLAGANEQFF.

The chain employs TRBV29-1 and TRBJ2-7; D gene unclear. The germline V and J ends were trimmed by 4 bases and 3 bases, with 13 bases remaining between them. CDR3 length: 13 residues. Germline V gives CDR1 SQVTM, CDR2 ANQGSEA. The CDR3 nucleotides are TGCAGCGTTGGACACAAGGACGGCTACGAGCAGTACTTC. It is translated as CSVGHKDGYEQYF.

This chain joins TRBV29-1 and TRBJ2-2, with D maybe TRBD1 (5 bases). The CDR3 sequence is 14 residues long. Germline CDR1 reads SQVTM; CDR2 reads ANQGSEA. The ends were cut back, 6 bases at V and 2 bases at J, with 13 bases in the middle. The CDR3 bases are TGCAGCGTCGGACATTTTAGTAACACCGGGGAGCTGTTTTTT. Amino acids: CSVGHFSNTGELFF.

J is TRBJ2-5 and V is TRBV29-1; D not certain. V gave up 4 bases and J gave up 5 bases, with 11 bases separating them. The CDR3 sequence is 12 residues long. CDR1 is SQVTM and CDR2 is ANQGSEA in the germline V gene. CDR3 region: CSVVGPEETQYF. In nucleotides, the CDR3 is TGCAGCGTTGTTGGCCCAGAGGAGACCCAGTACTTC.

A few counts support this clonotype. The rearrangement joins TRBV6-5 to TRBJ1-5, with D possibly being TRBD1 (5 bases). This CDR3 contains 13 residues. V was shortened by 6 bases and J by 9 bases, with 15 bases between the two germline ends. The V gene's germline CDR1 is MNHEY and CDR2 SVGAGI. The CDR3 region has the DNA TGTGCCAGCAGCCAAGGACTGGGACGGCCCCAGCATTTT. As protein: CASSQGLGRPQHF.

This chain uses TRBV6-5 with TRBJ1-5, with D uncertain. The length of the CDR3 is 15 residues. Trimming took 5 bases from V and 7 from J, leaving 18 bases between them. CDR1 is MNHEY and CDR2 is SVGAGI in the germline V gene. The CDR3 coding sequence is TGTGCCAGCAGTACCACCCAAGGCGGCATCCAGCCCCAGCATTTT. This encodes CASSTTQGGIQPQHF.

The chain carries TRBV29-1 and TRBJ1-1; D is unresolved. The CDR3 loop spans 13 amino acids. V lost 4 bases to trimming and J lost 2 bases, with 11 bases between them. Germline CDR1 reads SQVTM; CDR2 reads ANQGSEA. The CDR3 spells CSVGQTINTEAFF. The CDR3 DNA reads as TGCAGCGTTGGCCAGACTATCAACACTGAAGCTTTCTTT.

Only one count was recorded for this clonotype. The V call is TRBV5-4, the J call TRBJ2-6; D is ambiguous. The CDR3 runs to 16 residues. Trimming took 0 bases from V and 0 from J, leaving 7 bases between them. Germline CDR1 SGHNT, CDR2 YYREEE (reference sequence). CDR3 DNA sequence: TGTGCCAGCAGCTTGGCCGGGCTCTCTGGGGCCAACGTCCTGACTTTC. Its protein product is CASSLAGLSGANVLTF.

This clonotype has a single count. The chain links TRBV6-5 to TRBJ2-7, with D uncertain. The CDR3 covers 13 residues. Germline CDR1 MNHEY, CDR2 SVGAGI. The V end was cut by 10 bases, the J end by 3 bases, with 16 bases between. This chain's CDR3 is CAISTNVDYEQYF. CDR3 nucleotide sequence: TGTGCCATCAGCACGAACGTTGACTACGAGCAGTACTTC.

This rearrangement joins TRBV6-5 to TRBJ1-2; 7 nucleotides line up with TRBD1. V shed 8 bases and J 8 bases; nucleotides not matched to a gene: 8. This CDR3 comprises 12 residues. Germline CDR1 reads MNHEY; CDR2 reads SVGAGI. The CDR3 region has the DNA TGTGCCAGCCTCACAGGGGCAAGGGGCTACACCTTC. It specifies CASLTGARGYTF.

The chain uses TRBV7-2 and TRBJ2-3; D is perhaps TRBD1 (5 bases). The V end was cut by 5 bases, the J end by 5 bases, with 8 bases between. The CDR3 sequence is 12 residues long. Germline-derived CDR1 and CDR2 are SGHTA and FQGNSA. Here the CDR3 reads CASSPGLDTQYF. CDR3 nucleotide sequence: TGTGCCAGCAGCCCAGGGCTAGATACGCAGTATTTT.

This clonotype was seen a handful of times. The chain carries TRBV29-1 and TRBJ2-3; weak D call: TRBD1 (7 bases). Germline-derived CDR1 and CDR2 are SQVTM and ANQGSEA. Trimming pared 7 bases from V and 0 bases from J, leaving 17 bases between. The CDR3 is made up of 15 amino acids. The CDR3, as DNA: TGCAGCGCGCGGGACAGACAGTTTAGCACAGATACGCAGTATTTT. It translates to CSARDRQFSTDTQYF.

The chain employs TRBV15 and TRBJ2-1; D unclear. In germline, CDR1 is LNHNV, CDR2 YYDKDF (reference sequence). Trimming shortened V by 0 bases and J by 0 bases, and 9 bases separated the two germline ends. The CDR3 is made up of 16 amino acids. The CDR3 DNA reads TGTGCCACCAGCAGAGATCGAACGGTCTCCTACAATGAGCAGTTCTTC. It specifies CATSRDRTVSYNEQFF.